The sequence of this T cell receptor (beta chain) was determined in a study of blood T cell repertoires in COVID-19. This clone has a single count. Libraries were prepared by immunoSEQ multiplex PCR; TCRdb keeps only in-frame clonotypes and omits some of them. Of 65,000 or so clones in the sample, about 80% were seen once. The V end was cut by 4 bases, the J end by 6 bases, with 19 bases between. The CDR3 is 16 residues long. Germline lookup yields CDR1 MNHNY and CDR2 SVGAGI (reference sequence). The chain joins TRBV6-6 to TRBJ2-1; D is perhaps TRBD2 (7 bases). The clonotype originates from a man in his sixties with acute or convalescent COVID-19. Material for sequencing was peripheral blood. The CDR3 DNA reads as TGTGCCAGCAGTTGGAAGACTAGCAGGGGTGGCAATGAGCAGTTCTTC. Translated, it gives CASSWKTSRGGNEQFF.